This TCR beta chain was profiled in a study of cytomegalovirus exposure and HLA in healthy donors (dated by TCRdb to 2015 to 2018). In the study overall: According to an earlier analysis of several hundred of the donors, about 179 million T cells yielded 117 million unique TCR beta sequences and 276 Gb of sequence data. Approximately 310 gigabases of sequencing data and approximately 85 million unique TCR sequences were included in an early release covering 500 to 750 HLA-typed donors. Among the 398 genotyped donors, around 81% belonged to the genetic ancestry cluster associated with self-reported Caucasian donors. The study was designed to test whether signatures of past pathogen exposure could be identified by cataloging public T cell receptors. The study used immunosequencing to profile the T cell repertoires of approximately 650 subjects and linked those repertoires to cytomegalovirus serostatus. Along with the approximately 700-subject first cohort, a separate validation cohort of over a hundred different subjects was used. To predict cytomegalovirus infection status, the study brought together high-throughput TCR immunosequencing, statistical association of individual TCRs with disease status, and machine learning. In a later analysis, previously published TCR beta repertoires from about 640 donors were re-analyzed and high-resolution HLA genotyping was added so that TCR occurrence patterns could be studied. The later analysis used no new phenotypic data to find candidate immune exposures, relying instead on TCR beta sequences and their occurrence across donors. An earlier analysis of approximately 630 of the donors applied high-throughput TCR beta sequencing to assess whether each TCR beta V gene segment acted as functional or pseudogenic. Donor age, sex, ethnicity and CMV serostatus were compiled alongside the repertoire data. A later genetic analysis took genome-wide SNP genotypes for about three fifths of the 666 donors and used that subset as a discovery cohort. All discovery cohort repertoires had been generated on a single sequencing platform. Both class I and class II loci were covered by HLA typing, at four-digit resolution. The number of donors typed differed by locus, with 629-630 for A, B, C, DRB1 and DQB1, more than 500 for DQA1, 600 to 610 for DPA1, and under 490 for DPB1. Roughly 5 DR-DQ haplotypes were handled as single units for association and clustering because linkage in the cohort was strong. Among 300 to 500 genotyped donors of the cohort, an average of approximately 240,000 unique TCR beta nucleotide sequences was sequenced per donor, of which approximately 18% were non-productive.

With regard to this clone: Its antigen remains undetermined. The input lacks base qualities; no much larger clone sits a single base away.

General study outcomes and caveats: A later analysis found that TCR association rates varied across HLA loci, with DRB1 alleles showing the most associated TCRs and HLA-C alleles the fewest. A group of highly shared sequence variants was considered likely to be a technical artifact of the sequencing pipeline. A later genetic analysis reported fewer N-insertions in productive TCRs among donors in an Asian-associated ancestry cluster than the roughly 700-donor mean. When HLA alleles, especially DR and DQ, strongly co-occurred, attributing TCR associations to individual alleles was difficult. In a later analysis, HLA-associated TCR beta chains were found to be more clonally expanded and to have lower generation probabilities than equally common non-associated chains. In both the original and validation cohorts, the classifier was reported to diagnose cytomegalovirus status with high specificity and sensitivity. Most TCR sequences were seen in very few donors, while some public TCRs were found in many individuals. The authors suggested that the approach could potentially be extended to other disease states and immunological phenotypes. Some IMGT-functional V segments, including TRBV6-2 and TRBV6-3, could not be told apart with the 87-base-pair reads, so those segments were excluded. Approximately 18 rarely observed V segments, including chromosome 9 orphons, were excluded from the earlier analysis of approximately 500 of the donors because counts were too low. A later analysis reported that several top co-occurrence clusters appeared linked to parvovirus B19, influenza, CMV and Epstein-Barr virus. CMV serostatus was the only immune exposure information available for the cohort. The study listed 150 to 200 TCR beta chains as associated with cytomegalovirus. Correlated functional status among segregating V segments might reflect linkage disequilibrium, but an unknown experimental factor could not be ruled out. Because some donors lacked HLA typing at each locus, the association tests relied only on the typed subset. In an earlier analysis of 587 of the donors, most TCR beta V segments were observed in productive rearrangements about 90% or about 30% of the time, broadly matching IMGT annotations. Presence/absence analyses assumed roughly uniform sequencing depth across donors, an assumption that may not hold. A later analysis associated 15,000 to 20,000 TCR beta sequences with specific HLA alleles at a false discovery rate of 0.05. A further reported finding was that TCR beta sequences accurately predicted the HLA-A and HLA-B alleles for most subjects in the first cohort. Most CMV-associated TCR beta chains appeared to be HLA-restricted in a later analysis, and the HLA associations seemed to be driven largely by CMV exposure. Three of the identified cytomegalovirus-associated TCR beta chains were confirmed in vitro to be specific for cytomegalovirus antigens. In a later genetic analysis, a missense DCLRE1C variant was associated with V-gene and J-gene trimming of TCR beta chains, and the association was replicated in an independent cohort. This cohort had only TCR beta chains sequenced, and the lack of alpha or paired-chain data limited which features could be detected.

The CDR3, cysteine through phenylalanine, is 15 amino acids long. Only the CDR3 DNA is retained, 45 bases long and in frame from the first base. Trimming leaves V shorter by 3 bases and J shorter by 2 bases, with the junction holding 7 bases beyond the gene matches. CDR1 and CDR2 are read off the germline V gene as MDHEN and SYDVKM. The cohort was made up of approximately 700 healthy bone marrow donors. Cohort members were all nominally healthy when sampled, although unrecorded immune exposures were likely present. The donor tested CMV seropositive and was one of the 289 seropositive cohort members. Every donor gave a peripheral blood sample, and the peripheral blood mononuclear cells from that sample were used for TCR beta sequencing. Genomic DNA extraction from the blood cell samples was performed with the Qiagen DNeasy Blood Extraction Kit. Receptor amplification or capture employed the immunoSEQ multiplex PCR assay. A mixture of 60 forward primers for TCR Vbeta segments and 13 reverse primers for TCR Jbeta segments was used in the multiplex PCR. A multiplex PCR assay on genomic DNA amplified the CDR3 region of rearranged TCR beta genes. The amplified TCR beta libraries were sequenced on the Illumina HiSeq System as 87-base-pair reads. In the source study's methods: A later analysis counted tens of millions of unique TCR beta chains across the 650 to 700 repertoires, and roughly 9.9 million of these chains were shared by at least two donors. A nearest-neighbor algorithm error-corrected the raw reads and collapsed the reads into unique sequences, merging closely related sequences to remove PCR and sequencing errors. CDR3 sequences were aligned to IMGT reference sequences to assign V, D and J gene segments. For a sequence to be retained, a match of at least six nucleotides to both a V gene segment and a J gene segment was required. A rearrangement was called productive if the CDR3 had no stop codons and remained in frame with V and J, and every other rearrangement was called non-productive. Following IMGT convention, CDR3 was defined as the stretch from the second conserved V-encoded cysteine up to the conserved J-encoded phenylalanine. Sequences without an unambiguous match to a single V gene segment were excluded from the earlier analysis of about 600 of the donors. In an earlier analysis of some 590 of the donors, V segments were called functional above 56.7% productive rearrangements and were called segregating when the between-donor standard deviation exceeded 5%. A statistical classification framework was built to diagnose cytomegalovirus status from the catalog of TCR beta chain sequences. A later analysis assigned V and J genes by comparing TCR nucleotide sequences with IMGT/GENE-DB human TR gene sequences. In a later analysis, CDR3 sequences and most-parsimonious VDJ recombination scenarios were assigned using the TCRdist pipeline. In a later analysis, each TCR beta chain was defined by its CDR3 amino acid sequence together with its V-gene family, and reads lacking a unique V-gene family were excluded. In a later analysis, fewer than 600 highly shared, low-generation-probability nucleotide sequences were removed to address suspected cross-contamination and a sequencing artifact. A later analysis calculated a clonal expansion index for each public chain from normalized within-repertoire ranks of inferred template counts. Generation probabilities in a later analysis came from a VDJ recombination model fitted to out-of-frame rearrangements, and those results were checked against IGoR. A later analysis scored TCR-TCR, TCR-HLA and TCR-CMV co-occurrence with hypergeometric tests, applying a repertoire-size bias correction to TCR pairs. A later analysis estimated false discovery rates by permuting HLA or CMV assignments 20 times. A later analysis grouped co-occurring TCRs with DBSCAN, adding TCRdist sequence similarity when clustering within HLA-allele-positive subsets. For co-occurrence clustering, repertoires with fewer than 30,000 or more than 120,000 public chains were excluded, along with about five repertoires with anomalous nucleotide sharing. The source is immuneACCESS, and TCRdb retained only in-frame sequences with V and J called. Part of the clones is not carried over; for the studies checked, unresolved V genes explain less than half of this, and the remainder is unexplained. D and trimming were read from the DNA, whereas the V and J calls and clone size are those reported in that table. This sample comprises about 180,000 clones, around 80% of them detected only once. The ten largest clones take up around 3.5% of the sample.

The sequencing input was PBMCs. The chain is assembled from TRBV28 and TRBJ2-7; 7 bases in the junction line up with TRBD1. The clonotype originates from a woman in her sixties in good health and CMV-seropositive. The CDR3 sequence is CASSFLGQATYEQYF. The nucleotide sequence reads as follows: TGTGCCAGCAGTTTTCTCGGACAGGCGACCTACGAGCAGTACTTC.